These T cell receptor beta chains were read from a single sample in a study of cytomegalovirus exposure and HLA in healthy donors. TCRdb's copy holds only in-frame clones and misses some; the assay was immunoSEQ multiplex PCR. Of under 200,000 clones listed, roughly 80% were seen once; the top ten hold 2.5% to 3.5%. The sample taken for sequencing was PBMCs. Receptors were obtained from a woman between 40 and 50 years old in good health and CMV-seronegative. The CDR3 runs from the conserved cysteine through the conserved F or W. The D gene is left open where the match is weak. Where a row states a size, it is once, few, many or the class of an expanded clone; other rows omit it.

TGCGCCAGCAGTTTCGACAGGGGCAGGTCTGAGCAGTTCTTC | CASSFDRGRSEQFF | TRBJ2-1 | TRBD1 | - | TRBV5-1
TGTTCCAGCAGCTTAGGCCAAGGGTGGGACAGGGTGGACGAGCAGTACTTC | CSSSLGQGWDRVDEQYF | TRBJ2-7 | TRBD1 | - | TRBV7-9
TGTGCCAGTAGTATTGGGACAGGGGAGATAAACGAGCAGTACTTC | CASSIGTGEINEQYF | TRBJ2-7 | TRBD1 | few | TRBV19
TGCGCCAGCAGTGAGACTACCGGGGGAAAGACCCAGTACTTC | CASSETTGGKTQYF | TRBJ2-5 | - | - | TRBV10-1
TGTGCCAGCAGCTTGTGGGACAGGTTTAACAATGAGCAGTTCTTC | CASSLWDRFNNEQFF | TRBJ2-1 | TRBD1 | - | TRBV5-6
TGTGCCAGCAGCTTGGATCCCGGGGGGGAAACCGGGGAGCTGTTTTTT | CASSLDPGGETGELFF | TRBJ2-2 | TRBD2 | - | TRBV5-6
TGTGCCAGTACCACAGGACAGGGAGAAAGCACTGAAGCTTTCTTT | CASTTGQGESTEAFF | TRBJ1-1 | TRBD1 | - | TRBV19
TGCGCCAGCAGCCCGGGACAGGGGCTTGTTGGAGCTTTCTTT | CASSPGQGLVGAFF | TRBJ1-1 | TRBD1 | few | TRBV5-1
TGCGCCAGCAGCCAAGGGCCCCGGCGGGGCTATGGCTACACCTTC | CASSQGPRRGYGYTF | TRBJ1-2 | - | - | TRBV4-1
TGCGCCAGCAGTGAGCGGAAGCCAGACATGAACACTGAAGCTTTCTTT | CASSERKPDMNTEAFF | TRBJ1-1 | - | - | TRBV10-1
TGTGCCAGCAGTTTATCAGGGGCAGGGGAGGGGGAGCAGTACTTC | CASSLSGAGEGEQYF | TRBJ2-7 | - | - | TRBV27
TGTGCCAGCTCCCGGGAGGGGTATGGCTACACCTTC | CASSREGYGYTF | TRBJ1-2 | - | - | TRBV7-2
TGTGCCAGCTCACTCCTTCCTTTCTCGAACAGGGAAGATCGAGAGCAGTACTTC | CASSLLPFSNREDREQYF | TRBJ2-7 | - | - | TRBV18
TGTGCCAGCAGTCGACAGGAGTTAGGTGGGACCCAGTACTTC | CASSRQELGGTQYF | TRBJ2-5 | - | - | TRBV6-1
TGTGCCAGCAGTGCCAGTGGCGGGGCCTCCTACGAGCAGTACTTC | CASSASGGASYEQYF | TRBJ2-7 | - | - | TRBV27
TGTGCCAGCAGCGTAGATGGCGGGGGGGCCACCGGGGAGCTGTTTTTT | CASSVDGGGATGELFF | TRBJ2-2 | TRBD2 | - | TRBV9
TGCAGCGTTGAACCCCGGGACAGTAGAAACTATGGCTACACCTTC | CSVEPRDSRNYGYTF | TRBJ1-2 | TRBD1 | - | TRBV29-1
TGCAGCGTTGGAGGAGATAGCTATGGCTACACCTTC | CSVGGDSYGYTF | TRBJ1-2 | - | - | TRBV29-1
TGTGCCAGCAGTCAACAGGGCACTGAAGCTTTCTTT | CASSQQGTEAFF | TRBJ1-1 | - | - | TRBV6-5
TGTGCCAGCAGTTACCGGGACAGGTCCTACGAGCAGTACTTC | CASSYRDRSYEQYF | TRBJ2-7 | TRBD1 | - | TRBV6-5
TGTGCCAGCAGTTTGCCGATACAGCGGACTAGCGGGGGGGAGCAGTTCTTC | CASSLPIQRTSGGEQFF | TRBJ2-1 | TRBD2 | few | TRBV28
TGCGCCAGCAGCCAAGGTGACAGGGGGCTTCAGCCCCAGCATTTT | CASSQGDRGLQPQHF | TRBJ1-5 | TRBD1 | - | TRBV4-1
TGTGCCAGCAGTGCAGGACAGGACCATGGCTACACCTTC | CASSAGQDHGYTF | TRBJ1-2 | TRBD1 | once | TRBV2
TGCGCCAGCAGCTTAGGAGACTCCTACAATGAGCAGTTCTTC | CASSLGDSYNEQFF | TRBJ2-1 | - | - | TRBV5-1
TGCGCCAGCAGCCCAGGGGCTGATACGCAGTATTTT | CASSPGADTQYF | TRBJ2-3 | - | - | TRBV10-1
TGTGCCAGCAGTTACTCTCCCCTGGAGGGCGGGTACGAGCAGTACTTC | CASSYSPLEGGYEQYF | TRBJ2-7 | - | - | TRBV6-5
TGCGCCAGCAGCTTTAGCGGGGCTACGGGTAATGAGCAGTTCTTC | CASSFSGATGNEQFF | TRBJ2-1 | TRBD2 | - | TRBV4-1
TGTGCCATCAGTGAGGGGCGACAGGGACTTGGCGATACGCAGTATTTT | CAISEGRQGLGDTQYF | TRBJ2-3 | - | - | TRBV10-3
TGTGCCAGCAGCCTGACCCGCCCTATACAGGGGAACATTCAGTACTTC | CASSLTRPIQGNIQYF | TRBJ2-4 | TRBD1 | - | TRBV7-2
TGTGCCATCAGTGAGTCGTCCTTATACTCTGGAAACACCATATATTTT | CAISESSLYSGNTIYF | TRBJ1-3 | - | few | TRBV10-3
TGTGCCAGCAGTTACTCGATATCAGGGGGACCTTCACCCCTCCACTTT | CASSYSISGGPSPLHF | TRBJ1-6 | TRBD1 | - | TRBV6-5
TGTGCCAGCATTCAGATAAGGGAGTTAAACACTGAAGCTTTCTTT | CASIQIRELNTEAFF | TRBJ1-1 | - | - | TRBV5-8
TGTGCCAGCAGTCCGGGAAAAGGGTACGAGCAGTACTTC | CASSPGKGYEQYF | TRBJ2-7 | - | - | TRBV6-5
TGCGCCAGCAGCCTCGGGACACAAGAGACCCAGTACTTC | CASSLGTQETQYF | TRBJ2-5 | - | - | TRBV4-1
TGTGCCAGCAGCCTAGATTATGGCCCTGGCACTGAAGCTTTCTTT | CASSLDYGPGTEAFF | TRBJ1-1 | - | - | TRBV7-3
TGCGCCAGCAGCTTGGATGGGCCACGTGGCTACACCTTC | CASSLDGPRGYTF | TRBJ1-2 | - | - | TRBV5-1
TGCGCCAGCAGCCATACAGGGGTGGGGGAAAAACTGTTTTTT | CASSHTGVGEKLFF | TRBJ1-4 | TRBD1 | - | TRBV5-1
TGTGCCAGCAGCTTAGGGGGGGGCAATGAGCAGTTCTTC | CASSLGGGNEQFF | TRBJ2-1 | TRBD2 | - | TRBV7-9
TGTGCCAGCAGCCCCACCCCGGTTAACTATGGCTACACCTTC | CASSPTPVNYGYTF | TRBJ1-2 | - | - | TRBV13
TGTGCCAGCAAAGATAGAGGGGGCTGGAATGAAGCTTTCTTT | CASKDRGGWNEAFF | TRBJ1-1 | TRBD1 | - | TRBV2
TGTGCCAGCAGGCTACAGGGGTCTTGGGGCTACACCTTC | CASRLQGSWGYTF | TRBJ1-2 | TRBD1 | few | TRBV2
TGTGCCAGCAGAATCCAGGGGTATGAAAAACTGTTTTTT | CASRIQGYEKLFF | TRBJ1-4 | - | - | TRBV2
TGTGCCAGCAGCTTAGTGTTCCCGGGACAGGGAGTAAGTAATGAAAAACTGTTTTTT | CASSLVFPGQGVSNEKLFF | TRBJ1-4 | TRBD1 | - | TRBV7-2
TGTGCCAGTAGTCCTCAAGCGGGGCGACTCACAGATACGCAGTATTTT | CASSPQAGRLTDTQYF | TRBJ2-3 | TRBD2 | - | TRBV19
TGTGCCAGCAGGGGCAGGTCAAGCTCCTACGAGCAGTACTTC | CASRGRSSSYEQYF | TRBJ2-7 | - | - | TRBV6-6
TGCGCCAGCAGTAATCCAGGGAAAACTGAAGCTTTCTTT | CASSNPGKTEAFF | TRBJ1-1 | - | - | TRBV10-1
TGTGCCAGCAGCTTAGGCGCGGGGGGGACCACAGATACGCAGTATTTT | CASSLGAGGTTDTQYF | TRBJ2-3 | TRBD2 | - | TRBV7-3
TGTGCCAGCAGCGTGGACAGGTCCCCCTATGGCTACACCTTC | CASSVDRSPYGYTF | TRBJ1-2 | TRBD1 | - | TRBV6-5
TGTGCCAGCAGCATACGGGCTAGCGCGTCCTACGAGCAGTACTTC | CASSIRASASYEQYF | TRBJ2-7 | - | - | TRBV7-8
TGTGCCAGCAGCCAAGATATTCTGAGGGAGAACACTGAAGCTTTCTTT | CASSQDILRENTEAFF | TRBJ1-1 | - | - | TRBV4-2
TGCGCCAGCAGCTTGGCTGGACAGACCTACGAGCAGTACTTC | CASSLAGQTYEQYF | TRBJ2-7 | - | - | TRBV5-1